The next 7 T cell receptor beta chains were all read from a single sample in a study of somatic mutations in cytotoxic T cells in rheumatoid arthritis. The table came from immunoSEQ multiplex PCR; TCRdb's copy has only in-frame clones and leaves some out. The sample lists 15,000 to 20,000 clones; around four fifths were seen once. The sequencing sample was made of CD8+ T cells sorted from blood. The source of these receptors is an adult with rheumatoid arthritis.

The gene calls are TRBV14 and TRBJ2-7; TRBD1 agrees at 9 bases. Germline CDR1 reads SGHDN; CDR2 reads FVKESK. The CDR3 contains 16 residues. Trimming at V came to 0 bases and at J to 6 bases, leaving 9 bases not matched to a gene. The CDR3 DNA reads TGTGCCAGCAGCCAAGAGTGGGACAGGGATGTGTTCGAGCAGTACTTC. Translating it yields CASSQEWDRDVFEQYF.

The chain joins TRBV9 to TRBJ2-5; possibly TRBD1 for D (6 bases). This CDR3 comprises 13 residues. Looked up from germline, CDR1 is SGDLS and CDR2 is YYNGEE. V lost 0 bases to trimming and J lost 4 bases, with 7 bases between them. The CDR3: CASSVGGGETQYF. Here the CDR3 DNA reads TGTGCCAGCAGCGTAGGAGGGGGAGAGACCCAGTACTTC.

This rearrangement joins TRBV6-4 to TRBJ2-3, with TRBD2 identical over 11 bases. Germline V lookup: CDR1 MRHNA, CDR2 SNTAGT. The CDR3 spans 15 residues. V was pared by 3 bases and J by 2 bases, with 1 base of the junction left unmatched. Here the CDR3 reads CASSDSGGATDTQYF. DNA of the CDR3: TGTGCCAGCAGTGATAGCGGGGGGGCCACAGATACGCAGTATTTT.

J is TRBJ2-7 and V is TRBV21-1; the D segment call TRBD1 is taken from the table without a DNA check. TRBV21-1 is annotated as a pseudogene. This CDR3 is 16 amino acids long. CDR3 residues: CASSIPRTGKSYEQYF. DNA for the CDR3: TGTGCCAGCAGCATTCCCAGGACAGGGAAGTCGTACGAGCAGTACTTC.

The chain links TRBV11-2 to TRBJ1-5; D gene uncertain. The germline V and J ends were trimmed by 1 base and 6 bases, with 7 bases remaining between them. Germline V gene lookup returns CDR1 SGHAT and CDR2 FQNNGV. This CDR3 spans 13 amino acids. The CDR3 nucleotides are TGTGCCAGCAGCTTAGGGGAGGGTCAGCCCCAGCATTTT. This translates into CASSLGEGQPQHF.

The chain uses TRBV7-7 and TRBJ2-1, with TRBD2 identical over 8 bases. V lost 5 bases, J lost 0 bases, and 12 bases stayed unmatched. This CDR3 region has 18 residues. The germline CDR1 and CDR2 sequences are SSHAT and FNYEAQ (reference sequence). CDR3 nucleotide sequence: TGTGCCAGCAGCCTCGAAGCGGGAGTGCCCCACTCCTACAATGAGCAGTTCTTC. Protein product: CASSLEAGVPHSYNEQFF.

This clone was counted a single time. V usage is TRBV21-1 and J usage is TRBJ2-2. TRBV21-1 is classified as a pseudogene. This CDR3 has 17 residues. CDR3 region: CASSKLCQAKGGGELFF. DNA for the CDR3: TGTGCCAGCAGCAAATTGTGCCAGGCCAAGGGGGGCGGGGAGCTGTTTTTT.